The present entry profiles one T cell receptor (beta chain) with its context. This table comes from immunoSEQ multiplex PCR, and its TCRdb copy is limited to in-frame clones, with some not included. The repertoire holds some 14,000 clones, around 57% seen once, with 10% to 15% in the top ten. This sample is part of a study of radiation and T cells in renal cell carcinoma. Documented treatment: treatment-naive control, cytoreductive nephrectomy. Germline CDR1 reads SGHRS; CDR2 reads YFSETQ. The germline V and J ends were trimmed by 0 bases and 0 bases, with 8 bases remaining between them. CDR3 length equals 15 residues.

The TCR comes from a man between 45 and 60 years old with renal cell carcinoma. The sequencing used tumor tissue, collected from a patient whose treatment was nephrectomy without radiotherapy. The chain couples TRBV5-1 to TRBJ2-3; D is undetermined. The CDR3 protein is CASSLVGSSTDTQYF. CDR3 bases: TGCGCCAGCAGCTTGGTTGGCAGTAGCACAGATACGCAGTATTTT.